These 12 T cell receptor beta chains originate from one sample sequenced in a study of chemoradiotherapy in HPV16-positive cancers (dated 2022 in TCRdb). Library prep was done by the immunoSEQ multiplex PCR assay. TCRdb stores this immuneACCESS table with in-frame sequences only. Part of the clones is absent; in the studies checked, under half of the shortfall reflects unresolved V genes, and no reason is known for the rest. A total of 29,000 or so clones appear in this sample, about 93% of them only once. The ten largest clones represent over 15% of the sample. Material: blood, obtained from a patient who underwent chemoradiotherapy. The receptor source for this set is a human donor with HPV-associated anogenital cancer.

The chain carries TRBV18 and TRBJ2-3; no reliable D call. The CDR3 extends over 13 amino acids. V gave up 6 bases and J gave up 6 bases, with 13 bases separating them. The V gene's germline CDR1 is KGHSH and CDR2 LQKENI. The CDR3 is CASSGAGLDTQYF. CDR3 in DNA: TGTGCCAGCTCGGGCGCCGGATTGGATACGCAGTATTTT. The full variable domain, completed using reference TRBV18 and TRBJ2-3, is NAGVMQNPRHLVRRRGQEARLRCSPMKGHSHVYWYRQLPEEGLKFMVYLQKENIIDESGMPKERFSAEFPKEGPSILRIQQVVRGDSAAYFCASSGAGLDTQYFGPGTRLTVL.

The CDR3 reads CATSRGAGGNEQFF. CDR3 coding DNA: TGTGCCACCAGCAGAGGGGCAGGGGGCAATGAGCAGTTCTTC. V and J are TRBV15 and TRBJ2-1; 7 positions agree with TRBD1. Per germline, CDR1 LNHNV and CDR2 YYDKDF (reference sequence). The CDR3 is 14 residues long. The junction had 3 bases not matched to a gene; V was cut back by 1 base and J by 6 bases.

The V call is TRBV18, the J call TRBJ2-7, with 8 bases aligning to TRBD2. The CDR3 has 14 residues. The V segment lost 8 bases and the J segment 4 bases; nucleotides outside the gene matches: 10. Looked up from germline, CDR1 is KGHSH and CDR2 is LQKENI. CDR3 in DNA: TGTGCCAGCAGTTACGGGGGGGCCGGGTACGAGCAGTACTTC. Protein product: CASSYGGAGYEQYF.

This chain uses TRBV27 with TRBJ2-3, with D unresolved. Germline values: CDR1 MNHEY, CDR2 SMNVEV (reference sequence). The V end was cut by 4 bases, the J end by 0 bases, with 20 bases between. This CDR3 comprises 18 residues. In nucleotides, the CDR3 is TGTGCCAGCAGTTCAAAAAAAACACGGGCTCCTAGCACAGATACGCAGTATTTT. This encodes CASSSKKTRAPSTDTQYF.

This rearrangement joins TRBV19 to TRBJ1-5; D is uncertain. The germline gives CDR1 LNHDA, CDR2 SQIVND (reference sequence). The CDR3 length is 12 residues. The germline V and J ends were trimmed by 4 bases and 6 bases, with 7 bases remaining between them. The CDR3 is CASSTSRQPQHF. In DNA form, the CDR3 reads TGTGCCAGTAGTACTAGTCGTCAGCCCCAGCATTTT.

This sequence joins TRBV7-3 and TRBJ2-7; D possibly corresponds to TRBD2 (5 bases). CDR1 and CDR2 from the germline V gene are SGHTA and FQGTGA. This CDR3 has 14 residues. V was shortened by 6 bases and J by 6 bases, with 18 bases between the two germline ends. The CDR3 coding sequence is TGTGCCAGCAGTCTACTCGGACTGGGCAGCGAGCAGTACTTC. Protein sequence: CASSLLGLGSEQYF.

Here the CDR3 reads CASSLGQGVRSYTF. CDR3 nucleotide sequence: TGTGCCAGCAGTTTGGGGCAGGGAGTTAGGAGCTACACCTTC. The genes are TRBV28 and TRBJ1-2, with D possibly matching TRBD1 (5 bases). Germline V gene sequence: CDR1 MDHEN, CDR2 SYDVKM. V dropped 3 bases and J dropped 9 bases, with 17 bases sitting between them. The CDR3 extends over 14 amino acids.

V usage is TRBV6-6 and J usage is TRBJ1-4; no clear D gene. The CDR3 totals 12 residues. Germline CDR1 MNHNY, CDR2 SVGAGI (reference sequence). Trimming pared 4 bases from V and 5 bases from J, leaving 5 bases between. This chain's CDR3 is CASSSANEKLFF. DNA for the CDR3: TGTGCCAGCAGTTCAGCGAATGAAAAACTGTTTTTT.

This clone was seen more than once but under ten times. The chain has TRBV4-2 and TRBJ2-7; D unresolved. The V gene lost 4 bases and the J gene lost 2 bases, with 15 bases spanning the gap. Looked up from germline, CDR1 is LGHNA and CDR2 is YNFKEQ. There are 15 residues in the CDR3. The CDR3 nucleotides are TGTGCCAGCAGCCCGTCAAGTACCAATCCCTACGAGCAGTACTTC. Translating it yields CASSPSSTNPYEQYF.

This clone was observed a single time. The chain has TRBV28 and TRBJ2-2; D is undetermined. Germline CDR1 reads MDHEN; CDR2 reads SYDVKM. Trimming stripped 2 bases from V and 5 bases from J, with 9 bases between. The CDR3 loop spans 14 amino acids. The CDR3 DNA is TGTGCCAGCAGTTTAAACAGACGTACCGGGGAGCTGTTTTTT. Protein sequence: CASSLNRRTGELFF.

The chain has TRBV19 and TRBJ1-3; D is unresolved. V shed 2 bases and J shed 5 bases, with 4 bases lying between them. This CDR3 is 12 amino acids long. CDR1 LNHDA and CDR2 SQIVND come from the germline V gene (reference sequence). The chain's CDR3 is CASSIRRNTIYF. CDR3 bases: TGTGCCAGTAGTATACGACGAAACACCATATATTTT.

J is TRBJ1-2 and V is TRBV28, with D possibly TRBD1 on 5 matching bases. V lost 6 bases and J lost 8, with 13 bases in between. The CDR3 has 12 residues. Germline CDR1 reads MDHEN; CDR2 reads SYDVKM. CDR3 amino acids: CASRRSGGGYTF. The CDR3 region has the DNA TGTGCCAGCAGAAGATCCGGGGGGGGCTACACCTTC.